This T cell receptor (beta chain) was sequenced in a study of vaccination and CD4 T cells after COVID-19. Cultured CD4+ T-cell DNA underwent Oncomine TCR Beta short-read sequencing. In TCRdb, the PCR reads were re-called with MiXCR into one record per CDR3 protein. Of roughly 7,700 distinct CDR3 sequences listed, 60% are singletons. V lost 3 bases and J lost 0, with 9 bases in between. The CDR3 length is 14 residues. Germline CDR1 is GTSNPN and CDR2 is SVGIG (reference sequence). Details on this clonotype: Its antigen is currently unknown.

As for treatment: approximately 11-day PBMC culture with coronavirus spike peptide pools or control peptides (ViraFEST assay). The sequenced material came from CD4+ T cells from blood, cultured in vitro. This receptor was obtained from a human donor who had recovered from COVID-19. The J gene is TRBJ2-1, the V gene TRBV30, with TRBD2 as a possible D gene (6 bases). The CDR3 sequence is CAWSRRGSYNEQFF. The CDR3 region has the DNA TGTGCCTGGAGCAGGAGGGGCTCCTACAATGAGCAGTTCTTC.